This T cell receptor (beta chain) is drawn from a study of cytomegalovirus exposure and HLA in healthy donors. Broader study findings: Many donors carried some public TCRs, although rarity characterized most TCR sequences.

Primers for the PCR totalled 60 Vbeta and 13 Jbeta. TCRdb's copy holds only in-frame clones and misses some; the assay was immunoSEQ multiplex PCR. The profile shows about 94,000 clones, over 60% of them singletons. Germline-derived CDR1 and CDR2 are SGHRS and YFSETQ. CDR3 size: 15 residues. J gave up 3 bases and V 0 bases, and 6 bases lay outside the gene matches. About this clone itself: Its target is unknown.

Sequenced material: PBMCs. This sequence joins TRBV5-1 and TRBJ2-7; 7 nucleotides match TRBD2. This sequence originates from a man aged 25-45 years in good health and CMV-seronegative. CDR3: CASSLAGRGNYEQYF. CDR3 bases: TGCGCCAGCAGCTTGGCGGGGCGGGGGAACTACGAGCAGTACTTC.